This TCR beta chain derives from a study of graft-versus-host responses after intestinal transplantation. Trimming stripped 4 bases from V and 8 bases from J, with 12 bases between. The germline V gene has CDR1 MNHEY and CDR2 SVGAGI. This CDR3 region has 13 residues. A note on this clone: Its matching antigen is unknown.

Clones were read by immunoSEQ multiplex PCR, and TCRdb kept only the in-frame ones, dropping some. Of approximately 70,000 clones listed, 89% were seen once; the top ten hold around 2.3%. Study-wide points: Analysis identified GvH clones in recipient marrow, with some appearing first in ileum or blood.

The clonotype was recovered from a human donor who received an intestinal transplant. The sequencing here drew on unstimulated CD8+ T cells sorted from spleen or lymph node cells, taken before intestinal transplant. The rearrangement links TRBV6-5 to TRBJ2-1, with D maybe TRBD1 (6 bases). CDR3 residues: CASSSNRVDEQFF. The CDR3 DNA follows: TGTGCCAGCAGTTCCAACAGGGTAGATGAGCAGTTCTTC.